What follows describes a single T cell receptor (beta chain). Here immunoSEQ multiplex PCR was the method, and the copy in TCRdb shows in-frame clones only, minus some. The sample has 70,000 to 85,000 clones, about 97% seen once. This specimen belongs to a study of technical replicates of blood from a handful of donors. With 0 bases clipped from V and 5 bases from J, the junction kept 4 bases outside the gene matches. The germline V gene encodes CDR1 MNHNS and CDR2 SASEGT. This CDR3 comprises 15 residues. The sample consisted of T cells isolated from PBMCs. The sequence derives from a human donor in good health. This rearrangement joins TRBV6-1 to TRBJ1-2, with 9 bases matching TRBD1. Here the CDR3 DNA reads TGTGCCAGCAGTGAAGCGCAGGGACAGGGTTATGGCTACACCTTC. Translation gives CASSEAQGQGYGYTF.